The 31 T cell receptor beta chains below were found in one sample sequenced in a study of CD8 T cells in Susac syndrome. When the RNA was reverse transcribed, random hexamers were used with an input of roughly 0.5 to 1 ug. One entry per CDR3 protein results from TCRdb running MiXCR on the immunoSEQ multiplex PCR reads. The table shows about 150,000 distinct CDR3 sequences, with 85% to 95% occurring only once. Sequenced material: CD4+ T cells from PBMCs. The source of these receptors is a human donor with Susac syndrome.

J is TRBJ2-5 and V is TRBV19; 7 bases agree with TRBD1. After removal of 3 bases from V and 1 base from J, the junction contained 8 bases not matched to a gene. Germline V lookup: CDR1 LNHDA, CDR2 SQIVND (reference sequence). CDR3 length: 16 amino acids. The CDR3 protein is CASSINLRGSQETQYF. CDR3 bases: TGTGCCAGTAGTATCAATCTCAGGGGGTCCCAAGAGACCCAGTACTTC. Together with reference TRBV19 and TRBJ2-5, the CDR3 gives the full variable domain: DGGITQSPKYLFRKEGQNVTLSCEQNLNHDAMYWYRQDPGQGLRLIYYSQIVNDFQKGDIAEGYSVSREKKESFPLTVTSAQKNPTAFYLCASSINLRGSQETQYFGPGTRLLVL.

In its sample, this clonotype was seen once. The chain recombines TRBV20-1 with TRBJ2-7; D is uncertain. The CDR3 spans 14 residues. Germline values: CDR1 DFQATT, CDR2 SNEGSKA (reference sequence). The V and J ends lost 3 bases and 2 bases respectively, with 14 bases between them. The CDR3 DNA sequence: TGCAGTGCTAGCCCCGACCCCAAGACCTACGAGCAGTACTTC. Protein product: CSASPDPKTYEQYF.

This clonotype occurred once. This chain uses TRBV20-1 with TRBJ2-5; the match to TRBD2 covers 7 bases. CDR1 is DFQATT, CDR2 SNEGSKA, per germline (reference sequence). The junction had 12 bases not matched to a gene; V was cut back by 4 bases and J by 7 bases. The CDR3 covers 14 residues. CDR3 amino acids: CSATPLAAETTQYF. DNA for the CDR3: TGCAGTGCTACTCCGCTAGCGGCCGAGACGACCCAGTACTTC.

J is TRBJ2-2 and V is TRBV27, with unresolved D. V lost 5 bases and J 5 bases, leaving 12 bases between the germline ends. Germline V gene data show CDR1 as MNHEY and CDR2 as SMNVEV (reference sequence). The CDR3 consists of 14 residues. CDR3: CASSPSQLTGELFF. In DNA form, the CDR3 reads TGTGCCAGCAGTCCAAGTCAGCTGACCGGGGAGCTGTTTTTT.

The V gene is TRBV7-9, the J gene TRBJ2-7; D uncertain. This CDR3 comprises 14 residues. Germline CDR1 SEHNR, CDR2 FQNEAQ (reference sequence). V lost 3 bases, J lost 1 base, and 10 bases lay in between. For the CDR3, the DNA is TGTGCCAGCAGCTTCGGAGCGACGTCCTACGAGCAGTACTTC. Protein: CASSFGATSYEQYF.

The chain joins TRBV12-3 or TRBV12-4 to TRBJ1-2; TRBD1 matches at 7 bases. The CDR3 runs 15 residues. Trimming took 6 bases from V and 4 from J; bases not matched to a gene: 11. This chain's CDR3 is CASRTGQSRFYGYTF. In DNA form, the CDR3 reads TGTGCCAGCAGAACGGGACAGAGCCGATTCTATGGCTACACCTTC.

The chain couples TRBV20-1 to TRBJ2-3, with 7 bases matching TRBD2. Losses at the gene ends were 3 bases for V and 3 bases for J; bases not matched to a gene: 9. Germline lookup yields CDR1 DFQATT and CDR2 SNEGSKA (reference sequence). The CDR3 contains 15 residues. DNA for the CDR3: TGCAGTGCTAGTCTAGCGGTCGGGCTGACAGATACGCAGTATTTT. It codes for CSASLAVGLTDTQYF.

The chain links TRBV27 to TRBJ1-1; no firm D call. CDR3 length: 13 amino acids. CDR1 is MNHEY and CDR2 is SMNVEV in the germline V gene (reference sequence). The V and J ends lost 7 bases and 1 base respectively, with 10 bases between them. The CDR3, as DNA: TGTGCCAGCAATTTGAAGGAGAACACTGAAGCTTTCTTT. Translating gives CASNLKENTEAFF.

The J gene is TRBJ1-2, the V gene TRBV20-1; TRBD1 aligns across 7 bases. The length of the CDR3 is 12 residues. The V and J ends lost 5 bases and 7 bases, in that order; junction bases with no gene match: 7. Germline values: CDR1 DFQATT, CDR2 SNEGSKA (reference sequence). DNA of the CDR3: TGCAGTGCTGGCAGGGGGAGCGGTGGCTACACCTTC. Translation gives CSAGRGSGGYTF.

CDR3 DNA sequence: TGCAGCGTTGCAGGGATGAACGAGCAGTACTTC. It specifies CSVAGMNEQYF. The chain recombines TRBV29-1 with TRBJ2-7; D may be TRBD1 (5 bases). This CDR3 has 11 residues. The V and J ends lost 4 bases and 5 bases respectively, with 9 bases between them. Germline V CDR1 and CDR2: SQVTM, ANQGSEA.

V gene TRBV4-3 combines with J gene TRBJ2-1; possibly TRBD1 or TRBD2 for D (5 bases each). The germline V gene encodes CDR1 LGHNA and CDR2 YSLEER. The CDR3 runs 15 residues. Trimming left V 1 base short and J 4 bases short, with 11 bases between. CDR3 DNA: TGCGCCAGCAGCCAAGCGGGGCAGCCATACAATGAGCAGTTCTTC. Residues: CASSQAGQPYNEQFF.

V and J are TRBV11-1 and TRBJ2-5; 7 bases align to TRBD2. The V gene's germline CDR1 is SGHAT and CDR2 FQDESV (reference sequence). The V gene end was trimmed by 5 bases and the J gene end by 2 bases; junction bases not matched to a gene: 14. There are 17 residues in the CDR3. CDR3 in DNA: TGTGCCAGCAGCCCTCTAACGACTAGCTCGATACAAGAGACCCAGTACTTC. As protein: CASSPLTTSSIQETQYF.

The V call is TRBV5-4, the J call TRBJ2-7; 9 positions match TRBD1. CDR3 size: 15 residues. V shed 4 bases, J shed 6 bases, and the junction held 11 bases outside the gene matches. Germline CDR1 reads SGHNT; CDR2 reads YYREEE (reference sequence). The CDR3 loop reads CASSGAGTGYLEQYF. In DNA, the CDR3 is TGTGCCAGCAGCGGCGCCGGGACAGGGTACCTCGAGCAGTACTTC.

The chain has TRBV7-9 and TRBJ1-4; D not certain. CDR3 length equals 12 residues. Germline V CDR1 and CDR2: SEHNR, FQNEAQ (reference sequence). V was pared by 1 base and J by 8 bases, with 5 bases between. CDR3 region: CASSLGVEKLFF. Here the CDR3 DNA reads TGTGCCAGCAGCTTAGGGGTCGAAAAACTGTTTTTT. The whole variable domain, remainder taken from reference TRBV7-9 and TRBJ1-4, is DTGVSQNPRHKITKRGQNVTFRCDPISEHNRLYWYRQTLGQGPEFLTYFQNEAQLEKSRLLSDRFSAERPKGSFSTLEIQRTEQGDSAMYLCASSLGVEKLFFGSGTQLSVL.

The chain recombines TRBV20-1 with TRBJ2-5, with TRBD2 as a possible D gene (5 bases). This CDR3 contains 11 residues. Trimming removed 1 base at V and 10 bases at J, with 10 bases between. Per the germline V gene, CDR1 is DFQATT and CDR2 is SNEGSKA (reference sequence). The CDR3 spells CSARGRSGQYF. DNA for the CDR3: TGCAGTGCTAGAGGAAGGAGCGGCCAGTACTTC.

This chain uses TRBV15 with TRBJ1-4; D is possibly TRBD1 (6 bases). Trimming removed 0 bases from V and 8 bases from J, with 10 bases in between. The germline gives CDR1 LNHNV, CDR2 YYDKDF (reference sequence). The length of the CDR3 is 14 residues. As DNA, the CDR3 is TGTGCCACCAGCAGAGATTCTGGGGGCGAAAAACTGTTTTTT. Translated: CATSRDSGGEKLFF. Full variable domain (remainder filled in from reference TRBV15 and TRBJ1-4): DAMVIQNPRYQVTQFGKPVTLSCSQTLNHNVMYWYQQKSSQAPKLLFHYYDKDFNNEADTPDNFQSRRPNTSFCFLDIRSPGLGDTAMYLCATSRDSGGEKLFFGSGTQLSVL.

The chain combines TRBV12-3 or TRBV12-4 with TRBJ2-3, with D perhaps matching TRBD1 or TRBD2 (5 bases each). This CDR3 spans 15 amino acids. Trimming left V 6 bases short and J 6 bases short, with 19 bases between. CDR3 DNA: TGTGCCAGCAGCCCCCAGGGAGCTGCGTCGGATACGCAGTATTTT. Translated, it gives CASSPQGAASDTQYF.

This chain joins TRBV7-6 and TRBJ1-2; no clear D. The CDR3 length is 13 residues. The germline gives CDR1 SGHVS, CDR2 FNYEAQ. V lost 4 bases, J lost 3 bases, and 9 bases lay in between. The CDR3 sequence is CASSWAKDYGYTF. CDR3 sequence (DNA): TGTGCCAGCAGCTGGGCGAAGGACTATGGCTACACCTTC. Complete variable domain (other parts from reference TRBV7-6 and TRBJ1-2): GAGVSQSPRYKVTKRGQDVALRCDPISGHVSLYWYRQALGQGPEFLTYFNYEAQQDKSGLPNDRFSAERPEGSISTLTIQRTEQRDSAMYRCASSWAKDYGYTFGSGTRLTVV.

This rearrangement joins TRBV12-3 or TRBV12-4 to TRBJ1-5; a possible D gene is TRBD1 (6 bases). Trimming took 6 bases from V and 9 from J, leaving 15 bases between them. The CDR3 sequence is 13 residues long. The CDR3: CASRPGTSGPQHF. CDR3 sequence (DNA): TGTGCCAGCAGGCCAGGGACATCCGGGCCCCAGCATTTT.

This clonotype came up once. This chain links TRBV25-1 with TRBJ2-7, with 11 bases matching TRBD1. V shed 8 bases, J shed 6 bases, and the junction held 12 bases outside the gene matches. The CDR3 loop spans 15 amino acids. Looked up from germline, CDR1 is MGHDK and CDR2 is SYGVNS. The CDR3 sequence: CASPSPGQGVVEQYF. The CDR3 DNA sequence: TGTGCCAGCCCCTCCCCGGGACAGGGGGTCGTCGAGCAGTACTTC.

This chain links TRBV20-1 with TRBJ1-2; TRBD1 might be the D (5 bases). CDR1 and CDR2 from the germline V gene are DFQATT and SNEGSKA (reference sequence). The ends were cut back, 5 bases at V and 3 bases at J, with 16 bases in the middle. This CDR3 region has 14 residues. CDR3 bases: TGCAGTGCTGGCCAGCTGCAGGGTGACTATGGCTACACCTTC. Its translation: CSAGQLQGDYGYTF.

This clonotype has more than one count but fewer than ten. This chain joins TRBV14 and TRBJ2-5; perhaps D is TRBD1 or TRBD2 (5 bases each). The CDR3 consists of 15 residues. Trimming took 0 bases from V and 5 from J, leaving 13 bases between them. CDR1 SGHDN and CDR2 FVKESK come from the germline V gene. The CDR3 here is CASSQDLAGAETQYF. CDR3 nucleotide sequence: TGTGCCAGCAGCCAAGATCTGGCCGGGGCCGAGACCCAGTACTTC.

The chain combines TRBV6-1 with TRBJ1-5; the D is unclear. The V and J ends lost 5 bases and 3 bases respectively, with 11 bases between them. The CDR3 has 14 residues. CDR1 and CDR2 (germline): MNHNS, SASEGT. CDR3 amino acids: CASSKERDNQPQHF. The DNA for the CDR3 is TGTGCCAGCAGTAAAGAACGGGACAATCAGCCCCAGCATTTT.

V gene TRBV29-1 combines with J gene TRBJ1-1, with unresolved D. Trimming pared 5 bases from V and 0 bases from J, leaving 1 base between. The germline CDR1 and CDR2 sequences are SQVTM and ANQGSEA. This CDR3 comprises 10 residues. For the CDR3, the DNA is TGCAGCGTTTTGAACACTGAAGCTTTCTTT. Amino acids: CSVLNTEAFF.

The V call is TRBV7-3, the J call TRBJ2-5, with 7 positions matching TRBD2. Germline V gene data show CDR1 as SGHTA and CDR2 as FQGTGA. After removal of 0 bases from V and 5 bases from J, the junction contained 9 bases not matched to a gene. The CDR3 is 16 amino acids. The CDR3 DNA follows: TGTGCCAGCAGCTTAACCCCACTGGGGGGAGGGGAGACCCAGTACTTC. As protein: CASSLTPLGGGETQYF.

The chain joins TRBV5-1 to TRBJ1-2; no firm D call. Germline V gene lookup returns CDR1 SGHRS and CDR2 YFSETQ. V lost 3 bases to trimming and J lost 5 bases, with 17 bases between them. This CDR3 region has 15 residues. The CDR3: CASSWEGQPTYGYTF. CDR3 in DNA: TGCGCCAGCAGCTGGGAGGGCCAGCCGACGTATGGCTACACCTTC.

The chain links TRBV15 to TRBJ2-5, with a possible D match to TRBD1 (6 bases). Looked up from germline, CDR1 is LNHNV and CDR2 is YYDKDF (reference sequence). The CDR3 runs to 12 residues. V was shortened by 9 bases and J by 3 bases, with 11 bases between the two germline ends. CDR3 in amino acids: CATNKGEETQYF. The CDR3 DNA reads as TGTGCCACGAATAAGGGGGAAGAGACCCAGTACTTC.

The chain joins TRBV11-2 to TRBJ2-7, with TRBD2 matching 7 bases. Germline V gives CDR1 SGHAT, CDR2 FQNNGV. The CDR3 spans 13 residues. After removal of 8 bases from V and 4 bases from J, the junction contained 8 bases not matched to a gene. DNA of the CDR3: TGTGCCAGCCGCCCGAGCGGGGAATACGAGCAGTACTTC. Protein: CASRPSGEYEQYF.

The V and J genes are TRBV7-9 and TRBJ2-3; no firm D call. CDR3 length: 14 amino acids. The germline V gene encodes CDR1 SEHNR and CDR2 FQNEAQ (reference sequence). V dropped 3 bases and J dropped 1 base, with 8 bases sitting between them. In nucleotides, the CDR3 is TGTGCCAGCAGCTTGAGCGTCGGCACAGATACGCAGTATTTT. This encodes CASSLSVGTDTQYF.

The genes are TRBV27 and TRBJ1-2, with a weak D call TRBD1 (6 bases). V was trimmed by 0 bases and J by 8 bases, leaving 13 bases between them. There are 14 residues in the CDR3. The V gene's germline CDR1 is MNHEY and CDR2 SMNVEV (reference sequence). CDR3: CASSLSGGPWGYTF. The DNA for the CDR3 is TGTGCCAGCAGTTTATCGGGGGGCCCTTGGGGCTACACCTTC.

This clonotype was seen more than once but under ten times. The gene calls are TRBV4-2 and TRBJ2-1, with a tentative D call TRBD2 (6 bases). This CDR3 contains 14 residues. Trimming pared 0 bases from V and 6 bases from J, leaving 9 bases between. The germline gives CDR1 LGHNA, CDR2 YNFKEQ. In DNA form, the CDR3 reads TGTGCCAGCAGCCAAGATTGGCGGGGCAATGAGCAGTTCTTC. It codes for CASSQDWRGNEQFF.